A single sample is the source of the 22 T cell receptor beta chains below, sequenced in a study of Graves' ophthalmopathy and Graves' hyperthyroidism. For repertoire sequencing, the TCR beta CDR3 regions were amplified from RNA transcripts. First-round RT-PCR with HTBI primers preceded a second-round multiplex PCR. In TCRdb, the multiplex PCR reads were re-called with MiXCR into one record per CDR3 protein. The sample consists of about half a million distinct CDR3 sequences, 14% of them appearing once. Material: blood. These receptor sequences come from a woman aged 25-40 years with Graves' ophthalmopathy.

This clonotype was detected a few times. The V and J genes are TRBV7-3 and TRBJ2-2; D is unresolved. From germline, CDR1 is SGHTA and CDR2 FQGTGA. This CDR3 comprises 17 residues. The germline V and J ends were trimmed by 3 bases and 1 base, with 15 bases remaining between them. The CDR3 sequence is CASSFTGPPQNTGELFF. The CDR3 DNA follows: TGTGCCAGCAGCTTTACCGGGCCCCCCCAGAACACCGGGGAGCTGTTTTTT.

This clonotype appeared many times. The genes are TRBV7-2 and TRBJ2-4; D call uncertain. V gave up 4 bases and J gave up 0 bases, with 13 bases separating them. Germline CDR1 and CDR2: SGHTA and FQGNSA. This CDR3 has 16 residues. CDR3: CASSYNTLLAKNIQYF. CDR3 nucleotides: TGTGCCAGCAGCTACAACACACTCCTAGCCAAAAACATTCAGTACTTC. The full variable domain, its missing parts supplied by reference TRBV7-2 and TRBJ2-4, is GAGVSQSPSNKVTEKGKDVELRCDPISGHTALYWYRQSLGQGLEFLIYFQGNSAPDKSGLPSDRFSAERTGGSVSTLTIQRTQQEDSAVYLCASSYNTLLAKNIQYFGAGTRLSVL.

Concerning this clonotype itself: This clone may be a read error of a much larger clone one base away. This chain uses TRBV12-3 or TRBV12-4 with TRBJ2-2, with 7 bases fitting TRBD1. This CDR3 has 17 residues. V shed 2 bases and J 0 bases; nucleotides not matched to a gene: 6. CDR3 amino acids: CASSLIGGFTNTGELFF. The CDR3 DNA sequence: TGTGCCAGCAGTTTAATAGGGGGCTTTACGAACACCGGGGAGCTGTTTTTT.

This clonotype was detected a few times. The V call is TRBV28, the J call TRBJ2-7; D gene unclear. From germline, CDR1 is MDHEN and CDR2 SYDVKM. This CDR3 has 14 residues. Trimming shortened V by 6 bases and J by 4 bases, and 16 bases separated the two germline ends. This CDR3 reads CASSKNDISYEQYF. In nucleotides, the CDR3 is TGTGCCAGCAGCAAGAATGATATCTCGTACGAGCAGTACTTC.

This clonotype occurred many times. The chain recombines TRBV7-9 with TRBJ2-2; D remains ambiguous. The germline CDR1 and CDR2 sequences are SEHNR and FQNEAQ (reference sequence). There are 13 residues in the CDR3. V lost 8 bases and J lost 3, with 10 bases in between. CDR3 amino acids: CASVQTDTGELFF. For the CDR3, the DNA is TGTGCCAGCGTCCAAACGGACACCGGGGAGCTGTTTTTT. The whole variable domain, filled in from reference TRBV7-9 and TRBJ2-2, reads DTGVSQNPRHKITKRGQNVTFRCDPISEHNRLYWYRQTLGQGPEFLTYFQNEAQLEKSRLLSDRFSAERPKGSFSTLEIQRTEQGDSAMYLCASVQTDTGELFFGEGSRLTVL.

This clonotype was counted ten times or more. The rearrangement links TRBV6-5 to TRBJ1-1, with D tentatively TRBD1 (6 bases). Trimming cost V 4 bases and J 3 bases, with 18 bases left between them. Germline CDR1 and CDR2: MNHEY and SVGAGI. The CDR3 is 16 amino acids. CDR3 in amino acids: CASSSSHTGSDTEAFF. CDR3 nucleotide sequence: TGTGCCAGCAGTTCCAGCCACACAGGGTCAGACACTGAAGCTTTCTTT.

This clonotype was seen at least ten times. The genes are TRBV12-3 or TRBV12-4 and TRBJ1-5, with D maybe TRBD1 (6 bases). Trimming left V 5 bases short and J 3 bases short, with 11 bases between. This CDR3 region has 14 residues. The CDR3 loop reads CASSPGQLNQPQHF. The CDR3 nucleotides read TGTGCCAGCAGTCCTGGACAGCTCAATCAGCCCCAGCATTTT.

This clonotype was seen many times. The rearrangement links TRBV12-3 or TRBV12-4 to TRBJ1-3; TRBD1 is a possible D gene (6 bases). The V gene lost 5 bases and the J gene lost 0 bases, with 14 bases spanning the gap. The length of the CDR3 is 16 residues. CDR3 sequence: CASSAQNRVSGNTIYF. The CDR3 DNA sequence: TGTGCCAGCAGTGCCCAAAACAGGGTCTCTGGAAACACCATATATTTT.

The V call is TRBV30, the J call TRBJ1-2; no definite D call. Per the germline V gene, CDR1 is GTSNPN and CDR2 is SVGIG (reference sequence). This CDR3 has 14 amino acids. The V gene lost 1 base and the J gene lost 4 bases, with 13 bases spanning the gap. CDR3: CAWSEVRTIYGYTF. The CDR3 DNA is TGTGCCTGGAGTGAGGTTCGGACGATCTATGGCTACACCTTC. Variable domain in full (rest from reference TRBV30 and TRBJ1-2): SQTIHQWPATLVQPVGSPLSLECTVEGTSNPNLYWYRQAAGRGLQLLFYSVGIGQISSEVPQNLSASRPQDRQFILSSKKLLLSDSGFYLCAWSEVRTIYGYTFGSGTRLTVV.

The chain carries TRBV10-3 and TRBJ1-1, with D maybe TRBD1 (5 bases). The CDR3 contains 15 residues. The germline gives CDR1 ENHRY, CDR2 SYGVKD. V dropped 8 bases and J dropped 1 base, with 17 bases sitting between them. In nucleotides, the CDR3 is TGTGCCATCGGAGACGCCCGAAGGGGGAACACTGAAGCTTTCTTT. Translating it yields CAIGDARRGNTEAFF.

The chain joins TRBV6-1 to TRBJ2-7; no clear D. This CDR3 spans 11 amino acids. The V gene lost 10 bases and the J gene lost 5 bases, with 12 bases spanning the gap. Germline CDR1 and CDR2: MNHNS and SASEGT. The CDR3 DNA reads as TGTGCCACCGCTGAAGGGAACGAGCAGTACTTC. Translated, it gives CATAEGNEQYF.

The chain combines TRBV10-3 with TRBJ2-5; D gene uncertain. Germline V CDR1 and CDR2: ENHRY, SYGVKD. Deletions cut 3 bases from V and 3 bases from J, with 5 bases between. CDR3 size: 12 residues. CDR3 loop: CAISDQEETQYF. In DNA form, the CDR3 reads TGTGCCATCAGTGACCAGGAAGAGACCCAGTACTTC.

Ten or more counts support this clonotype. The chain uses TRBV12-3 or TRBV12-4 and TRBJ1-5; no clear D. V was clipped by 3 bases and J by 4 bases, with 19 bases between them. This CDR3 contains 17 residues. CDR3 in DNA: TGTGCCAGCAGTTTTGTTTTTGGGCAACAACAAAATCAGCCCCAGCATTTT. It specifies CASSFVFGQQQNQPQHF.

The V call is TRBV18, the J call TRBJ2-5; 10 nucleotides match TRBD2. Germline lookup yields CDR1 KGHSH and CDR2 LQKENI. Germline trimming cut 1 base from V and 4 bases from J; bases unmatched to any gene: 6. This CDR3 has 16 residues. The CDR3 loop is CASSPLASGSGETQYF. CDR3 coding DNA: TGTGCCAGCTCACCACTCGCTAGCGGGAGTGGAGAGACCCAGTACTTC.

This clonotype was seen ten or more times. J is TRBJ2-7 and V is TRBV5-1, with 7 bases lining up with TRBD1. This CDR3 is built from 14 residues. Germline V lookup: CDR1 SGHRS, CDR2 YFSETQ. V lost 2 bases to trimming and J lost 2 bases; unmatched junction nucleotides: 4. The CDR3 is CASSFPGTAYEQYF. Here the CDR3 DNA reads TGCGCCAGCAGCTTCCCCGGGACAGCCTACGAGCAGTACTTC.

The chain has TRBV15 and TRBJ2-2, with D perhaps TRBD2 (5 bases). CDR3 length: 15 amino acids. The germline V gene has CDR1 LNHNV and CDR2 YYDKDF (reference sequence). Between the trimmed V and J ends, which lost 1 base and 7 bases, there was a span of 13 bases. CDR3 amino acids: CATSRVAGRGGELFF. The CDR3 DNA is TGTGCCACCAGCAGAGTCGCAGGTCGGGGCGGGGAGCTGTTTTTT.

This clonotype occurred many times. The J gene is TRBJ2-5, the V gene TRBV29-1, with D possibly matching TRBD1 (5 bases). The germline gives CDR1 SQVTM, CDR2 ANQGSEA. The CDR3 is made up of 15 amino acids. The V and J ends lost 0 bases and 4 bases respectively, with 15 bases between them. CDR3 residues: CSVEDRQGDLETQYF. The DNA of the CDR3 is TGCAGCGTTGAAGATAGGCAGGGCGACCTAGAGACCCAGTACTTC.

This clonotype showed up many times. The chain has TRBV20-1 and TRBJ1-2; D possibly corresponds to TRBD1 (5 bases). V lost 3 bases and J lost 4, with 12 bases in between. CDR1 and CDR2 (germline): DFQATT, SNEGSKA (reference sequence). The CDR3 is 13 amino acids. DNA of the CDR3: TGCAGTGCTAGGGACGGGGCCCGCTATGGCTACACCTTC. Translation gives CSARDGARYGYTF.

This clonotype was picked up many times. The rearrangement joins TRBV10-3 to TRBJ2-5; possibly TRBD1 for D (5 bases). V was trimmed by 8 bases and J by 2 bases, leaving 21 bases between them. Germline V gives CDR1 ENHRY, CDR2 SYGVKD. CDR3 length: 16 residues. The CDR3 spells CAIGLGQGESQETQYF. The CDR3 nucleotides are TGTGCCATCGGGCTAGGGCAGGGTGAAAGTCAAGAGACCCAGTACTTC.

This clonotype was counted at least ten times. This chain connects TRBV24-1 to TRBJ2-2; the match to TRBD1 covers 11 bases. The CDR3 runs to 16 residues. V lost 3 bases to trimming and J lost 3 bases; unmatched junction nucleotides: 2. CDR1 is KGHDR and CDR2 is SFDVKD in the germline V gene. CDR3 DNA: TGTGCCACCAGTGATGCGGACAGGGGGCACACCGGGGAGCTGTTTTTT. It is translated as CATSDADRGHTGELFF.

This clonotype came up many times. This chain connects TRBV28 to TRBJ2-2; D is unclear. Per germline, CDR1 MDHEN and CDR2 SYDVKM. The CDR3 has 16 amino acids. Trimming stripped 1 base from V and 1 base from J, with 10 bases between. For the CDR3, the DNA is TGTGCCAGCAGTTTATTTGCAGACTTGAACACCGGGGAGCTGTTTTTT. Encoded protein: CASSLFADLNTGELFF. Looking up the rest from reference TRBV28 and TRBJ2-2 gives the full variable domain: DVKVTQSSRYLVKRTGEKVFLECVQDMDHENMFWYRQDPGLGLRLIYFSYDVKMKEKGDIPEGYSVSREKKERFSLILESASTNQTSMYLCASSLFADLNTGELFFGEGSRLTVL.

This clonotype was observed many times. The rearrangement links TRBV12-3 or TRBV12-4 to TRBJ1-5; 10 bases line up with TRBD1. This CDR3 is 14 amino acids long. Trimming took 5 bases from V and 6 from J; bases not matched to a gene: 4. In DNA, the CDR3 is TGTGCCAGCAGTCCGGACAGGGGGGTTCAGCCCCAGCATTTT. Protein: CASSPDRGVQPQHF.